The rows below give T cell receptor beta chains drawn from one sample of a study of T cells in tuberculosis. Some clones are missing from TCRdb's copy, which holds only in-frame ones; the method was immunoSEQ multiplex PCR. The sample holds about 88,000 clones, under 95% seen once. The source material was CD1b-GMM tetramer-negative cells sorted from PBMCs. The receptors derive from an adult woman with latent tuberculosis. Both conserved end residues are part of each CDR3. D genes are given only for firm matches. A clone size is listed for some rows: how often the clone was seen (once, few, many), or a class if it is expanded.

D	V	size	J	CDR3	DNA
NA	TRBV7-2	NA	TRBJ1-4	CASSVGQGHATNEKLFF	TGTGCCAGCAGCGTGGGGCAGGGGCATGCAACTAATGAAAAACTGTTTTTT
NA	TRBV10-2	NA	TRBJ1-1	CASTLGRNTEAFF	TGCGCCAGCACTCTCGGGAGGAACACTGAAGCTTTCTTT
NA	TRBV7-2	NA	TRBJ2-1	CASSLEGPGGRGLRDEQFF	TGTGCCAGCAGCTTAGAAGGGCCGGGGGGCAGGGGGCTACGCGATGAGCAGTTCTTC
TRBD2	TRBV7-2	NA	TRBJ2-5	CASSLGLAGVGETQYF	TGTGCCAGCAGCTTAGGACTAGCGGGGGTCGGGGAGACCCAGTACTTC
TRBD2	TRBV2	few	TRBJ2-7	CASSERGGYEQYF	TGTGCCAGCAGTGAACGGGGGGGTTACGAGCAGTACTTC
NA	TRBV7-9	NA	TRBJ1-2	CASSVRAGDAPNYGYTF	TGTGCCAGCAGCGTTAGGGCGGGGGACGCCCCGAACTATGGCTACACCTTC
TRBD2	TRBV7-2	NA	TRBJ2-2	CASSQTSAISTGELFF	TGTGCCAGCAGCCAGACTAGCGCGATTTCCACCGGGGAGCTGTTTTTT
TRBD1	TRBV7-2	NA	TRBJ2-1	CATSKDRDYNEQFF	TGTGCCACCTCAAAGGACAGGGACTACAATGAGCAGTTCTTC
TRBD2	TRBV9	NA	TRBJ2-1	CASSASGLADNEQFF	TGTGCCAGCAGCGCGTCGGGACTAGCGGACAATGAGCAGTTCTTC
TRBD2	TRBV5-1	NA	TRBJ2-1	CASSSTGTSGYNEQFF	TGCGCCAGCAGCTCGACCGGGACTAGCGGCTACAATGAGCAGTTCTTC
TRBD1	TRBV6-6	NA	TRBJ1-2	CASSSGPTGARYGYTF	TGTGCCAGCAGTTCGGGGCCCACAGGGGCACGCTATGGCTACACCTTC
NA	TRBV6-5	NA	TRBJ1-1	CASSYGSVNTEAFF	TGTGCCAGCAGTTACGGCAGCGTGAACACTGAAGCTTTCTTT
TRBD1	TRBV30	NA	TRBJ1-2	CAWSGDQGALHGYTF	TGTGCCTGGAGTGGGGACCAGGGGGCGTTACATGGCTACACCTTC
NA	TRBV7-9	NA	TRBJ2-7	CASSAPGSVIYEQYF	TGTGCCAGCAGCGCTCCCGGGTCGGTAATCTACGAGCAGTACTTC
TRBD1	TRBV5-4	NA	TRBJ1-1	CASSLGFRGQKTEAFF	TGTGCCAGCAGCTTAGGGTTCAGGGGGCAGAAAACTGAAGCTTTCTTT
NA	TRBV5-4	NA	TRBJ2-3	CASSQGGVPTTDTQYF	TGTGCCAGCAGCCAAGGGGGGGTGCCAACCACAGATACGCAGTATTTT
NA	TRBV19	NA	TRBJ2-7	CASSAQQGGTYEQYF	TGTGCCAGTAGTGCACAACAGGGGGGGACCTACGAGCAGTACTTC
TRBD1	TRBV9	NA	TRBJ2-5	CASSAYTGGGETQYF	TGTGCCAGCAGCGCGTACACAGGGGGCGGGGAGACCCAGTACTTC
TRBD1	TRBV6-5	NA	TRBJ1-2	CASSYSGQGRRDGYTF	TGTGCCAGCAGTTACTCTGGACAGGGAAGGCGAGATGGCTACACCTTC
NA	TRBV7-2	NA	TRBJ1-2	CASSLIAGANYGYTF	TGTGCCAGCAGCTTAATCGCAGGGGCTAACTATGGCTACACCTTC
NA	TRBV4-3	NA	TRBJ1-2	CASSQLLGSGYTF	TGCGCCAGCAGTCAACTTCTAGGGAGCGGCTACACCTTC
TRBD2	TRBV19	NA	TRBJ2-1	CASSPSLRGGRSYNEQFF	TGTGCCAGTAGCCCCAGTCTGCGGGGGGGCCGCTCCTACAATGAGCAGTTCTTC
TRBD1	TRBV30	NA	TRBJ2-3	CAWSGPRQGAGDTQYF	TGTGCCTGGAGCGGCCCCCGCCAGGGGGCTGGAGATACGCAGTATTTT
NA	TRBV4-3	NA	TRBJ2-3	CASSQLRTGDTQYF	TGCGCCAGCAGCCAGCTACGAACCGGGGATACGCAGTATTTT
NA	TRBV5-1	once	TRBJ1-3	CASSQRLGSGNTIYF	TGCGCCAGCAGCCAGCGACTCGGCTCTGGAAACACCATATATTTT